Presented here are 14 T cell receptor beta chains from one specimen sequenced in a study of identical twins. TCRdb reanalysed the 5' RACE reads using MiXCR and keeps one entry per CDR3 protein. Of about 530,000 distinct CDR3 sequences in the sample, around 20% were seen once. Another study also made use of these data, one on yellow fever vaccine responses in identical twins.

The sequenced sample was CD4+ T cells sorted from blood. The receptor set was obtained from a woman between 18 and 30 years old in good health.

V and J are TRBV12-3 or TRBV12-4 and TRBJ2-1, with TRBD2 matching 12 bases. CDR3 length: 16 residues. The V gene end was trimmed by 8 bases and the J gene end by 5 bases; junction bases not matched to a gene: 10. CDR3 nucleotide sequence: TGTGCCAGCCGACGCACTAGCGGGGGGCACCACAATGAGCAGTTCTTC. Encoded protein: CASRRTSGGHHNEQFF.

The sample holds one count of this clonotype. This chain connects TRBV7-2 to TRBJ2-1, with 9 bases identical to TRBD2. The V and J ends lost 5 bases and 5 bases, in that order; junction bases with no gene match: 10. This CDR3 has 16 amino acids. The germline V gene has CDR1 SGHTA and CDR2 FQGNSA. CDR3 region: CASSRMIAGDDNEQFF. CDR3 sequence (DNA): TGTGCCAGCAGCCGAATGATAGCGGGAGATGACAATGAGCAGTTCTTC.

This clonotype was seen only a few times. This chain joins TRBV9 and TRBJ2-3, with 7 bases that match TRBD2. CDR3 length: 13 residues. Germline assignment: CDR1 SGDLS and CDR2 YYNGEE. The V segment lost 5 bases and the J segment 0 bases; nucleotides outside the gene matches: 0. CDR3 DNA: TGTGCCAGCAGAGCGGGAAGCACAGATACGCAGTATTTT. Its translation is CASRAGSTDTQYF.

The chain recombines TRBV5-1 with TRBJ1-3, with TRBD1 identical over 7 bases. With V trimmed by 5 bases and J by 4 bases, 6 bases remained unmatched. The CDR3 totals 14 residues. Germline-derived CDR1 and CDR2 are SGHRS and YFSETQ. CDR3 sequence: CASRDQGVGNTIYF. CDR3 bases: TGCGCCAGCAGGGATCAGGGGGTCGGAAACACCATATATTTT.

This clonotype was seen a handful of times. CDR3 sequence (DNA): TGCGCCAGCAGTGAGTCGCGGTCTTTGAACTATGGCTACACCTTC. Translated, it gives CASSESRSLNYGYTF. This rearrangement joins TRBV10-2 to TRBJ1-2; no clear D gene. V lost 0 bases to trimming and J lost 2 bases, with 10 bases between them. This CDR3 comprises 15 residues. Germline V CDR1 and CDR2: WSHSY, SAAADI.

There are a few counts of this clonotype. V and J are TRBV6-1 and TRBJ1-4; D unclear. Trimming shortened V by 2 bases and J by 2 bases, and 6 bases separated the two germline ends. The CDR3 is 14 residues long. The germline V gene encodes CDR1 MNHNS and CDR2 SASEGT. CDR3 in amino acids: CASSETQTNEKLFF. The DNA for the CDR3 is TGTGCCAGCAGTGAAACTCAGACTAATGAAAAACTGTTTTTT.

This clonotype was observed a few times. The CDR3: CASSSSGGRARHEQYF. As DNA, the CDR3 is TGTGCCAGCAGTTCCTCCGGCGGGAGGGCCAGGCACGAGCAGTACTTC. The rearrangement uses TRBV12-3 or TRBV12-4 and TRBJ2-7; TRBD2 aligns across 9 bases. J lost 5 bases, V lost 4 bases, and 12 bases had no gene match. The length of the CDR3 is 16 residues.

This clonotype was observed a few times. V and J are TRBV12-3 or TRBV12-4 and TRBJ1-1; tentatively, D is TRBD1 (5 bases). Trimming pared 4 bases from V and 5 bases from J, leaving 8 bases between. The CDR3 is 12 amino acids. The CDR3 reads CASSSWGTEAFF. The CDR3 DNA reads TGTGCCAGCAGTTCATGGGGGACTGAAGCTTTCTTT.

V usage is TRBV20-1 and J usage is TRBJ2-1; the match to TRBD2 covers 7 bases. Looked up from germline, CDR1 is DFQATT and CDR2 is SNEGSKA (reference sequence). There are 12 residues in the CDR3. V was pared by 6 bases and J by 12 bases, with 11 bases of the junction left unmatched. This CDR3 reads CSATALVAGQFF. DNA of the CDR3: TGCAGTGCAACCGCCTTAGTAGCGGGGCAGTTCTTC.

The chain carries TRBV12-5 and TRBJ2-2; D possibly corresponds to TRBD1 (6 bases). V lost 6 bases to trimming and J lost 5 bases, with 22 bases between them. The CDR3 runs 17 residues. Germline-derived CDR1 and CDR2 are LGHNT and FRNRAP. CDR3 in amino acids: CASGLTNLDRVTGELFF. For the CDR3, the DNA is TGTGCTAGTGGCCTGACAAACTTGGACAGAGTGACCGGGGAGCTGTTTTTT.

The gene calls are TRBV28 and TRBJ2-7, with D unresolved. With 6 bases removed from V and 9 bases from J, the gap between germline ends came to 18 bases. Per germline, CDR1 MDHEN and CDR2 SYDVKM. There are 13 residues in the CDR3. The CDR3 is CASSYSTAARQYV. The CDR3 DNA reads TGTGCCAGCAGCTACTCGACGGCCGCTCGGCAGTACGTC.

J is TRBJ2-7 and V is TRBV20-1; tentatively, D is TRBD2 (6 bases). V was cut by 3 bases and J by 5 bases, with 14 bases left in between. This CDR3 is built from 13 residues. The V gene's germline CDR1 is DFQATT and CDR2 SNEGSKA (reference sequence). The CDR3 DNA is TGCAGTGCTAGGGCGGTGGGACTCCACGAGCAGTACTTC. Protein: CSARAVGLHEQYF.

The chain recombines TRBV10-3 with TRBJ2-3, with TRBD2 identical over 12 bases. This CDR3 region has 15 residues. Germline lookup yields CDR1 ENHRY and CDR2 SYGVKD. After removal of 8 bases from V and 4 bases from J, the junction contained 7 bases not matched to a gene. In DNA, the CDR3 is TGTGCCATCTCACAATCTAGCGGGAGGGCAGATACGCAGTATTTT. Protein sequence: CAISQSSGRADTQYF.

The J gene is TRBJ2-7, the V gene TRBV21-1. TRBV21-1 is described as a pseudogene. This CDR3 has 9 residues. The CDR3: CASSKRGRV. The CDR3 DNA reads TGTGCCAGCAGCAAAAGAGGTCGGGTC.